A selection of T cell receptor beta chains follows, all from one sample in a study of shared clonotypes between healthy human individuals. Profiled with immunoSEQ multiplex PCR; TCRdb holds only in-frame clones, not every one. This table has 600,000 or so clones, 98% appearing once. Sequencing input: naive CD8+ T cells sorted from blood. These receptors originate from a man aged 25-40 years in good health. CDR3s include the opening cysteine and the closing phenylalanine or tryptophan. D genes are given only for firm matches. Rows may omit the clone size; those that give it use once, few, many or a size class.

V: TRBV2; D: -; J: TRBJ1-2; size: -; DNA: TGTGCCAGCCCACAACAACCTAACTATGGCTACACCTTC; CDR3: CASPQQPNYGYTF
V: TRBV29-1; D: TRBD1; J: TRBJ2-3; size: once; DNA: TGCAGCGTGGGGACCGACAGGGGGGGAGATACGCAGTATTTT; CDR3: CSVGTDRGGDTQYF
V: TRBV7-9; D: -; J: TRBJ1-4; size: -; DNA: TGTGCCAGCCTCACGGAGGGTGAAAAACTGTTTTTT; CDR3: CASLTEGEKLFF
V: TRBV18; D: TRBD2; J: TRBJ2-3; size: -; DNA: TGTGCCAGCTCACCGAGGACTAGCGTGGTCACAGATACGCAGTATTTT; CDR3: CASSPRTSVVTDTQYF
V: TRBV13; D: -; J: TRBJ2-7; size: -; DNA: TGTGCCAGCAGCCCGGACAGCCACTACGAGCAGTACTTC; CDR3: CASSPDSHYEQYF
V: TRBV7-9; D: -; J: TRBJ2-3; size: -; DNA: TGTGCCAGCAGGGGTGAGGCCGATACGCAGTATTTT; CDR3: CASRGEADTQYF
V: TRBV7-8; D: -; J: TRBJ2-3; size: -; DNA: TGTGCCAGCAGCTTAGCATTTTCGGGCACAGATACGCAGTATTTT; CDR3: CASSLAFSGTDTQYF
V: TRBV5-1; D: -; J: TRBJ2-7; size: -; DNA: TGCGCCAGCAGCTTCGGGGCGGCCTACGAGCAGTACTTC; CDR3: CASSFGAAYEQYF
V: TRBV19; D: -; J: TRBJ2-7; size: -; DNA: TGTGCCAGTAGTATAACTGGTGAAGGCTACGAGCAGTACTTC; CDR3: CASSITGEGYEQYF
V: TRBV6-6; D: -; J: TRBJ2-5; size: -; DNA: TGTGCCAGCAGTTACCCCGACGGAAACCAAGAGACCCAGTACTTC; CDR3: CASSYPDGNQETQYF
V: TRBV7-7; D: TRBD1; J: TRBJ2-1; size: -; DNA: TGTGCTAGCAGCTCGGGACAGGGTCCATACAATGAGCAGTTCTTC; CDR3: CASSSGQGPYNEQFF
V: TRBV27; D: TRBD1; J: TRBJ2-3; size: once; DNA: TGTGCCAGCAGTCCGCCGGGACAGGGGACAACAGATACGCAGTATTTT; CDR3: CASSPPGQGTTDTQYF
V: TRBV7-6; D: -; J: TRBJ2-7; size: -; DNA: TGTGCCAGCAGCACGGAGGGGGGCTACGAGCAGTACTTC; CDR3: CASSTEGGYEQYF
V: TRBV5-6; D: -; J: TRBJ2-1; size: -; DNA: TGTGCCAGCAGCCACTCATCGGGAGTTACGTACAATGAGCAGTTCTTC; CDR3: CASSHSSGVTYNEQFF
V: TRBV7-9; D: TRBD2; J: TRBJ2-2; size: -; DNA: TGTGCCAGCAGCTCCATTCGGGAGGGTGTCGGGGAGCTGTTTTTT; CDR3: CASSSIREGVGELFF
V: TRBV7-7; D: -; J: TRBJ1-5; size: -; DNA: TGTGCCAGCAGGAGAGATGGGAGCAATCAGCCCCAGCATTTT; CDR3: CASRRDGSNQPQHF
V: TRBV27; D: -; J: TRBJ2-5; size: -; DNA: TGTGCCAGCAGTTTTACGCACGGAGAGACCCAGTACTTC; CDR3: CASSFTHGETQYF
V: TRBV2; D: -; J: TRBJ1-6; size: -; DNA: TGTGCCACAGGGGACAATTCACCCCTCCACTTT; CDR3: CATGDNSPLHF
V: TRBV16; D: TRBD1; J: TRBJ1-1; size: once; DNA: TGTGCCAGCAGCCTCACCGGGACAGGGGGTACTGAAGCTTTCTTT; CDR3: CASSLTGTGGTEAFF
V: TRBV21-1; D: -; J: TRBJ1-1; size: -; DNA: TGTGCCAGCAGCAAAGGGACACATGAAGCTTTCTTT; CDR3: CASSKGTHEAFF
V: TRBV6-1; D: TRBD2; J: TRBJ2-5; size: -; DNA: TGTGCCAGCAGTGAAGACGGGAGGAGGGAGACCCAGTACTTC; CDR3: CASSEDGRRETQYF
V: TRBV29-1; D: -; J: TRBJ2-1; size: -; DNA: TGCAGCGCCATCCCCTCCTACAATGAGCAGTTCTTC; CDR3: CSAIPSYNEQFF
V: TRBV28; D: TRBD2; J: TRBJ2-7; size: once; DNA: TGTGCCAGCAGTTTATTAACTAGCGGGAGACCCTACGAGCAGTACTTC; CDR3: CASSLLTSGRPYEQYF
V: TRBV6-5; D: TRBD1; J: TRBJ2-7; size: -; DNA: TGTGCCAGCAGCAGCTCGACAGGGCGGGAGTACTTC; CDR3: CASSSSTGREYF
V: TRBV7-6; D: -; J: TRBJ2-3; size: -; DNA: TGTGCCAGCAGCCCAGACGTAAGCACGGATACGCAGTATTTT; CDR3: CASSPDVSTDTQYF
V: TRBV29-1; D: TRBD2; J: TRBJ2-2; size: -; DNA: TGCAGCGCCCGACTAGCGGGAGCCACGGGGACCGGGGAGCTGTTTTTT; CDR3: CSARLAGATGTGELFF
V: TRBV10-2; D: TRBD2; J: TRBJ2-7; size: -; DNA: TGCGCCACTACCGGGGAGGGTGAGCAGTACTTC; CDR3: CATTGEGEQYF
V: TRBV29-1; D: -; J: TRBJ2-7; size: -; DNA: TGCAGCGTTTGGGGGGTTGGGGGAGTTCGTCCGGATGAACAGTACTTC; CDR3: CSVWGVGGVRPDEQYF
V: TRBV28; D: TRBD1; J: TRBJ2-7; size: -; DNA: TGTGCCAGCAGTGCCCGGACAGGGGGATACGAGCAGTACTTC; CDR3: CASSARTGGYEQYF
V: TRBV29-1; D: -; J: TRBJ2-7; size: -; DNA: TGCAGCGTTGCAACAGTTTTCTCCTACGAGCAGTACTTC; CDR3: CSVATVFSYEQYF
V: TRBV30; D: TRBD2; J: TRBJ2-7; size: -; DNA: TGTGCCTGGAGTGTGAGCCTGGCGGGAGCGAGCTCCTACGAGCAGTACTTC; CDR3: CAWSVSLAGASSYEQYF
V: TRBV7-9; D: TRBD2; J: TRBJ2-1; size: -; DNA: TGTGCCAGCAGCTTATCGAGCGGGAGGGCCTACAATGAGCAGTTCTTC; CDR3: CASSLSSGRAYNEQFF
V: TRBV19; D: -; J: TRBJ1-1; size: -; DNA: TGTGCCAGTAGTCAAGGGCCTGTAACTGAAGCTTTCTTT; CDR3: CASSQGPVTEAFF
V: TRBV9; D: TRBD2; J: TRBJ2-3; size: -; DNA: TGTGCCAGCAGCTCCCAACATGCGCGGGAGGGACGATCTTTTAGCACAGATACGCAGTATTTT; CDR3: CASSSQHAREGRSFSTDTQYF
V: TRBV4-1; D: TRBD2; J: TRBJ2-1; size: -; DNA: TGCGCCAGCAGCCAGGAAGCGGGAGGGCCCGCTCCTGAGCAGTTCTTC; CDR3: CASSQEAGGPAPEQFF
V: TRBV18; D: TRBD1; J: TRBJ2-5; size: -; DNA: TGTGCCAGCTCACCAACAGGGGAAGAGACCCAGTACTTC; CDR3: CASSPTGEETQYF
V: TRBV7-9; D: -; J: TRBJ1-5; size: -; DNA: TGTGCCAGCACCACAGGATTCAATCAGCCCCAGCATTTT; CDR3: CASTTGFNQPQHF
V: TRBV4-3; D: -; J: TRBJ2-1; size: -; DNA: TGCGCCAGCAGCCAAGCTAAGGCTGCTCCTGAGCAGTTCTTC; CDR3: CASSQAKAAPEQFF
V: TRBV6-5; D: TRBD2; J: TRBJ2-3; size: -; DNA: TGTGCCAGCAGTTACTCTAGCGGGAGCGGGACAGATACGCAGTATTTT; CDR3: CASSYSSGSGTDTQYF
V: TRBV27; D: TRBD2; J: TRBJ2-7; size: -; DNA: TGTGCCAGCAGCCCTTTAAAGACTAGCGGGAGTGATGAGCAGTACTTC; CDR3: CASSPLKTSGSDEQYF
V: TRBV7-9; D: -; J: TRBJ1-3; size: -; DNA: TGTGCCAGTGAGGACGGCGGGGCTCGAAACACCATATATTTT; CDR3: CASEDGGARNTIYF
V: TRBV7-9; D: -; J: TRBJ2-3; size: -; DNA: TGTGCCAGCAGCACCCTCCTGGACGGCGGCACTAGCACAGATACGCAGTATTTT; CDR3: CASSTLLDGGTSTDTQYF
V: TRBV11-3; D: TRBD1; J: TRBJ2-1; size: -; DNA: TGTGCCAGCAGCGCACGGGACAGGGGAAATGAGCAGTTCTTC; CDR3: CASSARDRGNEQFF
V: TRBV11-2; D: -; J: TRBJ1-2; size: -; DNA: TGTGCCAGCAGCTCGGGAGAGGGGATCTATGGCTACACCTTC; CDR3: CASSSGEGIYGYTF
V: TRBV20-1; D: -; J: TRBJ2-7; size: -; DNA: TGCAGTGCTAGATTGGTTGCCGAGCAGTACTTC; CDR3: CSARLVAEQYF